The present entry profiles one TCR beta chain with its context. The data derive from a study of blood T cell repertoires in COVID-19. The wider study: Sources were T cells, B-cell-depleted T cells, or PBMCs; the material itself was cDNA or gDNA.

Clones were sequenced by immunoSEQ multiplex PCR, and TCRdb holds only the in-frame ones, with some missing. This repertoire shows a few hundred thousand clones, around 92% found once; its top ten account for 6.4%. There are 14 residues in the CDR3. Trimming pared 0 bases from V and 5 bases from J, leaving 8 bases between. Germline V gene sequence: CDR1 MRHNA, CDR2 SNTAGT. Material for sequencing was peripheral blood. The receptor's source is a man between 18 and 35 years old who had recovered from COVID-19. The V and J genes are TRBV6-4 and TRBJ2-1; D is uncertain. CDR3 amino acids: CASSDSSFNNEQFF. The CDR3 nucleotides are TGTGCCAGCAGTGACTCGAGTTTTAACAATGAGCAGTTCTTC.